This note documents a single T cell receptor (beta chain) sequence. What it binds is unknown. Assay: immunoSEQ multiplex PCR; the TCRdb copy retains only in-frame clones and omits some. This sample has over 120,000 clones; 80% to 90% occur once, and the top ten carry about 10%. The sample originates from a study of cytomegalovirus exposure and HLA in healthy donors. Across the whole study: Later analysis reported that the approximately 130 validation repertoires shared the platform of the approximately 670 first-cohort repertoires.

General observations from the study: The tendency of first-cohort TCR clusters to co-occur in the 90 to 150 validation repertoires was the finding of a later analysis. Reports indicated that the classifier achieved high specificity and sensitivity in diagnosing cytomegalovirus status.

Sequenced input: PBMCs. The TCR was taken from a young woman in good health and CMV-seropositive.

The CDR3 spells CASRLGQGIYNEQFF. CDR3 nucleotides: TGTGCCAGCAGGCTGGGACAGGGGATTTACAATGAGCAGTTCTTC. This chain links TRBV2 with TRBJ2-1; 10 bases match TRBD1. Germline V lookup: CDR1 SNHLY, CDR2 FYNNEI. This CDR3 comprises 15 residues. The V and J ends lost 6 bases and 4 bases, in that order; junction bases with no gene match: 6. The full variable domain, with the rest looked up from reference TRBV2 and TRBJ2-1, is EPEVTQTPSHQVTQMGQEVILRCVPISNHLYFYWYRQILGQKVEFLVSFYNNEISEKSEIFDDQFSVERPDGSNFTLKIRSTKLEDSAMYFCASRLGQGIYNEQFFGPGTRLTVL.